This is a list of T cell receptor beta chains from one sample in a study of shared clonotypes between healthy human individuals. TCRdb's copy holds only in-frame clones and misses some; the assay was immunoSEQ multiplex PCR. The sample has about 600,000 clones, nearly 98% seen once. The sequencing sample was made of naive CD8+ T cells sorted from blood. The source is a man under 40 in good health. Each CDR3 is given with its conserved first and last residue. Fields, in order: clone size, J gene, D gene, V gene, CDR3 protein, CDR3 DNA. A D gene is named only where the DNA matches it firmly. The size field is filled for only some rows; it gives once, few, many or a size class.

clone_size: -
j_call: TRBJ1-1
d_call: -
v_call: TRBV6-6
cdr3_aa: CASSYIQTEAFF
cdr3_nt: TGTGCCAGCAGTTACATCCAGACTGAAGCTTTCTTT

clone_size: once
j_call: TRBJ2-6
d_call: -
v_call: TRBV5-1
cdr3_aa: CASSSDRSGANVLTF
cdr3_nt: TGCGCCAGCAGCTCGGACCGCTCTGGGGCCAACGTCCTGACTTTC

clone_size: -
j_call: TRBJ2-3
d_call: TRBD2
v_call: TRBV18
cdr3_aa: CASSPTSGVSTDTQYF
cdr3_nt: TGTGCCAGCTCACCGACTAGCGGAGTTAGCACAGATACGCAGTATTTT

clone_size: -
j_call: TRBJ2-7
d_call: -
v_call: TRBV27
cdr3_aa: CASSTGLSYEQYF
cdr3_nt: TGTGCCAGCAGTACAGGGCTCTCCTACGAGCAGTACTTC

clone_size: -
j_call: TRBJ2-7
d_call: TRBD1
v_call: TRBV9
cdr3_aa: CASSDHRGGEYEQYF
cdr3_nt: TGTGCCAGCAGCGACCACAGGGGCGGAGAATACGAGCAGTACTTC

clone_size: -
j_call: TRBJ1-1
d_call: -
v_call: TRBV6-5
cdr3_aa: CASSYSTENTEAFF
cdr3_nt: TGTGCCAGCAGTTACTCGACAGAGAACACTGAAGCTTTCTTT

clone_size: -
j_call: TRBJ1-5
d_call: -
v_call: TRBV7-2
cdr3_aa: CASSKGMASNQPQHF
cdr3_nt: TGTGCCAGCAGTAAGGGGATGGCCAGCAATCAGCCCCAGCATTTT

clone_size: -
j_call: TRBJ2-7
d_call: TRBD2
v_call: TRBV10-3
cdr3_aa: CAISDPSGTYEQYF
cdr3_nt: TGTGCCATCAGTGATCCTAGCGGAACCTACGAGCAGTACTTC

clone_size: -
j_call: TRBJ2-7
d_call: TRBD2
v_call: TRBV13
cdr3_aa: CASSLAGGRRGEQYF
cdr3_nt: TGTGCCAGCAGCCTCGCGGGAGGCCGCCGCGGTGAGCAGTACTTC

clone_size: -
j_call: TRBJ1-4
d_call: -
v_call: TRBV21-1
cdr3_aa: CASRKATADRREKLFF
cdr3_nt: TGTGCCAGCAGAAAAGCAACCGCGGACAGAAGAGAAAAACTGTTTTTT

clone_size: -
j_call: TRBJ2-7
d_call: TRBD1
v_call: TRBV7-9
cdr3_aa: CASSGTGGYEQYF
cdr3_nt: TGTGCCAGCTCCGGGACAGGGGGCTACGAGCAGTACTTC

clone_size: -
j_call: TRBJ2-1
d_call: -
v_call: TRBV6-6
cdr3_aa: CASSYSLEPQYNEQFF
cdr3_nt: TGTGCCAGCAGTTACTCTCTGGAGCCCCAATACAATGAGCAGTTCTTC

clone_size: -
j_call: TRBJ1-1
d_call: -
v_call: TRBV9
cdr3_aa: CASSGRDPGTEAFF
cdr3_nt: TGTGCCAGCAGCGGCCGAGACCCCGGGACTGAAGCTTTCTTT

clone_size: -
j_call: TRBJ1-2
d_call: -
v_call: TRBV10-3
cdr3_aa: CAISLGDSNYGYTF
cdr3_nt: TGTGCCATCAGCCTGGGAGATTCAAACTATGGCTACACCTTC

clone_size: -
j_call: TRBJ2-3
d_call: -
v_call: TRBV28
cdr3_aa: CASSFIGGGADTQYF
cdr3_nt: TGTGCCAGCAGTTTCATCGGCGGGGGCGCAGATACGCAGTATTTT

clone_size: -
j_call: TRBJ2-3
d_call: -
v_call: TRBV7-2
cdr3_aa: CASSLEQGSDTQYF
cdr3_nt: TGTGCCAGCAGCTTAGAGCAGGGATCAGATACGCAGTATTTT

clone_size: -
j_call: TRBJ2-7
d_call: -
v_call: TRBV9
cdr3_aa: CASSAQGYEQYF
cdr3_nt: TGTGCCAGCAGCGCCCAGGGCTACGAGCAGTACTTC

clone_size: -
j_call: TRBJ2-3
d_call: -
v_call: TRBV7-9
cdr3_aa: CAIGDTQYF
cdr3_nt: TGTGCCATAGGAGATACGCAGTATTTT

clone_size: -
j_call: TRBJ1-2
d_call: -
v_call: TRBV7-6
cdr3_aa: CASSHLVGGGSYGYTF
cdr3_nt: TGTGCCAGCAGCCACCTTGTCGGGGGCGGTAGCTATGGCTACACCTTC

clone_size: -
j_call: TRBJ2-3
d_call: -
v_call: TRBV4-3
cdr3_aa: CASSQGWAESGSTDTQYF
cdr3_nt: TGCGCCAGCAGCCAAGGTTGGGCCGAAAGTGGGAGCACAGATACGCAGTATTTT

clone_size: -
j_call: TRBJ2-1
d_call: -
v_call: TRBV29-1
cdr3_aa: CSVVGLLSYNEQFF
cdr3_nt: TGCAGCGTCGTGGGGCTTTTAAGCTACAATGAGCAGTTCTTC

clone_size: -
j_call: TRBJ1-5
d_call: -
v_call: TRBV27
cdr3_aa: CASSPQVDSDQPQHF
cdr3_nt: TGTGCCAGCAGCCCGCAGGTGGACAGTGATCAGCCCCAGCATTTT

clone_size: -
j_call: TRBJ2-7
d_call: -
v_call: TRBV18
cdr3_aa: CASSPPDGSYEQYF
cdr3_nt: TGTGCCAGCTCACCACCGGACGGCTCCTACGAGCAGTACTTC

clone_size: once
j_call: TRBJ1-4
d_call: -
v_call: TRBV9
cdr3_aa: CASSVEGASNEKLFF
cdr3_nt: TGTGCCAGCAGCGTAGAAGGGGCCTCTAATGAAAAACTGTTTTTT

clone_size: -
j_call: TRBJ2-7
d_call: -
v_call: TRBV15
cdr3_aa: CATSSGQFYEQYF
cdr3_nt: TGTGCCACCAGCTCCGGACAGTTCTACGAGCAGTACTTC

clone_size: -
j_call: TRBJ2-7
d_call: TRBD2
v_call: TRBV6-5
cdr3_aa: CASSGTSGVTTEQYF
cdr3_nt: TGTGCCAGCAGTGGGACTAGCGGGGTTACCACTGAGCAGTACTTC

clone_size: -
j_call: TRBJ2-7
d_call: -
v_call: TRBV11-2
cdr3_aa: CASSEVRKRDEQYF
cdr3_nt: TGTGCCAGCAGCGAGGTGCGAAAGAGGGACGAGCAGTACTTC

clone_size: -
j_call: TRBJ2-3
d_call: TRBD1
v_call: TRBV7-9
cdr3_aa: CASSVGQGATDTQYF
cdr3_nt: TGTGCCAGCAGCGTCGGACAGGGGGCCACAGATACGCAGTATTTT

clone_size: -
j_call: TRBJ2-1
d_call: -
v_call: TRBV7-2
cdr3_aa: CASSLEVAPTYNEQFF
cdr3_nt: TGTGCCAGCAGCTTAGAGGTAGCACCCACCTACAATGAGCAGTTCTTC

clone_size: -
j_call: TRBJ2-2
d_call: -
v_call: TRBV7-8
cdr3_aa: CASSLAEGTKNTGELFF
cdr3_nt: TGTGCCAGCAGCTTAGCGGAAGGGACAAAGAACACCGGGGAGCTGTTTTTT

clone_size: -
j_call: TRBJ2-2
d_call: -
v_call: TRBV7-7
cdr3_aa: CASSLGTTGNTGELFF
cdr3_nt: TGTGCTAGCAGCTTAGGAACGACAGGGAACACCGGGGAGCTGTTTTTT

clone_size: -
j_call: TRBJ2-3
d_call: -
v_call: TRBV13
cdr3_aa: CASSLNGGRADTQYF
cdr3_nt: TGTGCCAGCAGCTTGAACGGAGGAAGGGCAGATACGCAGTATTTT

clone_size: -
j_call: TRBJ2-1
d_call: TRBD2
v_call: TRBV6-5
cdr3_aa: CASSSEGLAGAVEQFF
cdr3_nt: TGTGCCAGCAGTTCCGAGGGACTAGCGGGAGCGGTTGAGCAGTTCTTC